The text below deals with one TCR beta chain. The target antigen is unknown. CDR3 length equals 14 residues. After removal of 5 bases from V and 7 bases from J, the junction contained 8 bases not matched to a gene. Germline-derived CDR1 and CDR2 are LNHNV and YYDKDF (reference sequence). The data derive from a study of cytomegalovirus exposure and HLA in healthy donors. Regarding the study as a whole: TRBV6-2, TRBV6-3 and some other V segments were excluded as indistinguishable. Most TCR beta V segments were productive about 90% or about 30% of the time in an earlier analysis. It was assumed in the presence/absence analyses that sequencing depth was roughly uniform across donors.

In the PCR, 60 Vbeta and 13 Jbeta primers were used. Assay used: immunoSEQ multiplex PCR; TCRdb lists only in-frame clones, some missing. The table shows about 130,000 clones, with 72% occurring only once. The source of this sequence is a man between 25 and 39 years old in good health and CMV-seronegative. V and J are TRBV15 and TRBJ1-2; TRBD1 aligns across 9 bases. Sequenced material: PBMCs. CDR3 DNA: TGTGCCACCAGCCAAGGACAGGGGTTGGGTGGCTACACCTTC. Its protein product is CATSQGQGLGGYTF.